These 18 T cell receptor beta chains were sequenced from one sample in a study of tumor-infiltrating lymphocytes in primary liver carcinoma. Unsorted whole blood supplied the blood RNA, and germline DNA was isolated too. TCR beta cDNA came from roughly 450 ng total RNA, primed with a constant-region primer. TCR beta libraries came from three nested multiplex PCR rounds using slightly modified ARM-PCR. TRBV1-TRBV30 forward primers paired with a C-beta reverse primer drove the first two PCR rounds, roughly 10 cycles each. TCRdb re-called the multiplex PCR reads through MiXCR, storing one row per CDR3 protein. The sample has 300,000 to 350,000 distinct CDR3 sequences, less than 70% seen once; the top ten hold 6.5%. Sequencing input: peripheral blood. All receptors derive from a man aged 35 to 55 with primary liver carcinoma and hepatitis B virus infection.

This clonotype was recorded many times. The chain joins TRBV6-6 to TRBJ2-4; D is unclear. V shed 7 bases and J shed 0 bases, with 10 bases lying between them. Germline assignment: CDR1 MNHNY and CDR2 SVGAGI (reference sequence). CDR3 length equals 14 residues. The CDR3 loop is CASTSLSAKNIQYF. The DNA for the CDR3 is TGTGCCAGCACCTCACTGTCAGCCAAAAACATTCAGTACTTC.

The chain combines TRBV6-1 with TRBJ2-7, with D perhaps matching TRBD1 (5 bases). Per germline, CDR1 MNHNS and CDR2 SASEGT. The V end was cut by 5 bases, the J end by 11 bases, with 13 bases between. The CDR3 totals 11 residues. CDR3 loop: CASSKQAPKYF. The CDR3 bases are TGTGCCAGCAGTAAACAGGCGCCTAAGTACTTC.

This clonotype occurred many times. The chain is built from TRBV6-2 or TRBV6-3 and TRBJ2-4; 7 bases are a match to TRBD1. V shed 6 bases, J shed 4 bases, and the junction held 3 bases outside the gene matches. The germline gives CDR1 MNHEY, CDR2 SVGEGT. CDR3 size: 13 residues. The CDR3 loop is CASRETGKNIQYF. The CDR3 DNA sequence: TGTGCCAGCAGGGAGACAGGGAAAAACATTCAGTACTTC.

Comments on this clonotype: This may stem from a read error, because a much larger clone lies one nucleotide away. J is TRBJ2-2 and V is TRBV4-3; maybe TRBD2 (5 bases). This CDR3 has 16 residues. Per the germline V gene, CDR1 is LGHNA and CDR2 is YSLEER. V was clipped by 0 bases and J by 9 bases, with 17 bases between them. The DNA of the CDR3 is TGCGCCAGCAGCCAAGATTATTGGCCGGAGGCCTGGGAGCTGTTTTTT. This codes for CASSQDYWPEAWELFF.

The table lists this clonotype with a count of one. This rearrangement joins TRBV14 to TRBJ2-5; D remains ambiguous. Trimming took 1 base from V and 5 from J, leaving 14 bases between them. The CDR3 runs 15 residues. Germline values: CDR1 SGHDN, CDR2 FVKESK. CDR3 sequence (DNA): TGTGCCAGCAGCCAAGGGCTGGGTACGGCGGAGACCCAGTACTTC. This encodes CASSQGLGTAETQYF.

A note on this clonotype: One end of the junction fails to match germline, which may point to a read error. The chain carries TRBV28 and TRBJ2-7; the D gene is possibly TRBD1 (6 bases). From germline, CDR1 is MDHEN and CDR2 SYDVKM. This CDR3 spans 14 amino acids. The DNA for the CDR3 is TGTGCCATCAGTTACGGGACACCCTCCTACGAGCAGTACTTC. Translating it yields CAISYGTPSYEQYF.

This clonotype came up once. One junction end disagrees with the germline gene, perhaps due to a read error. CDR3 sequence reads: CATRRQRPGEIQYF. For the CDR3, the DNA is TGTGCCACCAGAAGGCAGCGCCCAGGGGAGATCCAGTACTTC. The J gene is TRBJ2-5, the V gene TRBV6-5, with D tentatively TRBD1 (6 bases). CDR1 is MNHEY, CDR2 SVGAGI, per germline. CDR3 length: 14 residues.

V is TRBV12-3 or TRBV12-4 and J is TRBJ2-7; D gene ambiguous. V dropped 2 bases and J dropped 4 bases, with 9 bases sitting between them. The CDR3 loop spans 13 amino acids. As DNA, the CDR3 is TGTGCCAGCAGTTTATGTGGGCGTTACGAGCAGTACTTC. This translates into CASSLCGRYEQYF.

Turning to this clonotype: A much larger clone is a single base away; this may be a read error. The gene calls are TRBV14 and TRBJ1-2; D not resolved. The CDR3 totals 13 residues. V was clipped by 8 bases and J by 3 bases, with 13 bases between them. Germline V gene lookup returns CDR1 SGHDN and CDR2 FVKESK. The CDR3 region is CASGRWTDYGYTF. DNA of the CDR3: TGTGCCAGCGGCCGCTGGACGGACTATGGCTACACCTTC.

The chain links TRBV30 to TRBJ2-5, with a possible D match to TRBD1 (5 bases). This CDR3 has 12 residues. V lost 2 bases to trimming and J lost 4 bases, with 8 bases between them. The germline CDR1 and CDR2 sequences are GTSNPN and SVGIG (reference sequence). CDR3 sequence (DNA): TGTGCCTGGAGTTTTCAGGGAGAGACCCAGTACTTC. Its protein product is CAWSFQGETQYF.

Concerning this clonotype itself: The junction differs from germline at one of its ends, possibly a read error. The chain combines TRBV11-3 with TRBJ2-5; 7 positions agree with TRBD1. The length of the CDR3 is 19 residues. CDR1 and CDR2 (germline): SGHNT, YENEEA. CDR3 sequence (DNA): TGTGCCAGCAGCTTAGTTTTCGCGGCCCCACCGGACAGGAAAGAGACACAGTACTTC. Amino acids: CASSLVFAAPPDRKETQYF. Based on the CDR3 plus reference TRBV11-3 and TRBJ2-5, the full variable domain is EAGVVQSPRYKIIEKKQPVAFWCNPISGHNTLYWYLQNLGQGPELLIRYENEEAVDDSQLPKDRFSAERLKGVDSTLKIQPAELGDSAVYLCASSLVFAAPPDRKETQYFGPGTRLLVL.

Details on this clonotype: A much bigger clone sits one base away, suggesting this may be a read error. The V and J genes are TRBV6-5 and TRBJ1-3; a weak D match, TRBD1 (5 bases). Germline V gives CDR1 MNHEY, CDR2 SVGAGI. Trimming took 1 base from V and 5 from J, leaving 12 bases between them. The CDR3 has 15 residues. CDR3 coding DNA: TGTGCCAGCAGTTACTTTGGGGGGACGAGAAACACCATATATTTT. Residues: CASSYFGGTRNTIYF.

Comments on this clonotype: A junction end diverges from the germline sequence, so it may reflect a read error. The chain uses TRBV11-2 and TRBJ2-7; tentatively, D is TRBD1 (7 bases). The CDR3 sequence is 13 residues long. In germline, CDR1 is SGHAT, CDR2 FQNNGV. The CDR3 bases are TGTACCAGCAGGGGGGACAAAGCCTACGAGCAGTACTTC. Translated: CTSRGDKAYEQYF.

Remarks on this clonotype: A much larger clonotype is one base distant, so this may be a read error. The CDR3 region has the DNA TGTGCCAGCAAGACCCAAAAAGGACGAATTGAAGCTTTCTTT. Residues: CASKTQKGRIEAFF. The rearrangement links TRBV6-2 or TRBV6-3 to TRBJ1-1, with unresolved D. Germline values: CDR1 MNHEY, CDR2 SVGEGT. CDR3 length: 14 amino acids. The V gene lost 7 bases and the J gene lost 7 bases, with 19 bases spanning the gap.

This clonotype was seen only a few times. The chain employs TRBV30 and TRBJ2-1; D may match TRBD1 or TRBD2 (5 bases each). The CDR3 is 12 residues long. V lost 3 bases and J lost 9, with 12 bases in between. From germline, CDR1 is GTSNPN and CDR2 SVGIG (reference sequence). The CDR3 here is CAWSAGRGEQFF. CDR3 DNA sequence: TGTGCCTGGAGCGCAGGGAGAGGTGAGCAGTTCTTC. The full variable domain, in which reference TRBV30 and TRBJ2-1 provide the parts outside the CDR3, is SQTIHQWPATLVQPVGSPLSLECTVEGTSNPNLYWYRQAAGRGLQLLFYSVGIGQISSEVPQNLSASRPQDRQFILSSKKLLLSDSGFYLCAWSAGRGEQFFGPGTRLTVL.

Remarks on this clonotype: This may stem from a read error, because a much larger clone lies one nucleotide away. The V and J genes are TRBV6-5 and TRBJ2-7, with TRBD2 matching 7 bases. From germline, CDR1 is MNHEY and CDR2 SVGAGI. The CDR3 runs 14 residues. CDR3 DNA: TGTGCCAGAAGTTACGGGGGAGGGCCGTTCGAGCAGTACTTC. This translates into CARSYGGGPFEQYF.

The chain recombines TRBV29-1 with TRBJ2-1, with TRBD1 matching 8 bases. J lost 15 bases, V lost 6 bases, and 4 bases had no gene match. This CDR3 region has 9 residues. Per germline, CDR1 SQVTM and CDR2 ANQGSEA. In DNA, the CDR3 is TGCAGCGTCGGACAGGGTGGGTTCTTC. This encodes CSVGQGGFF.

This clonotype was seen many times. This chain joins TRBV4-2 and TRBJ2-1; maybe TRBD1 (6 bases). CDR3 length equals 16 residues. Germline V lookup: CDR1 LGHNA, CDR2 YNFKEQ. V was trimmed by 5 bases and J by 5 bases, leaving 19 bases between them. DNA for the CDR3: TGTGCCAGCAGCTCAAGTGGCTATTCAGGGGACAATGAGCAGTTCTTC. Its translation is CASSSSGYSGDNEQFF.